This T cell receptor beta chain was identified during a study of blood T cell repertoires in COVID-19. Turning to the study itself: The study drew acute and convalescent COVID-19 samples from the United States, Italy and Spain. PBMCs, B-cell-depleted T cells, or T cells were the source of the cDNA or gDNA that made up the material.

This clone occurred once. In germline, CDR1 is SGHVS, CDR2 FQNEAQ. CDR3 length equals 16 residues. V dropped 3 bases and J dropped 1; count of bases not matched to a gene: 6. In the study's own analysis: Reference gene primers were amplified, and this amplification served to estimate nucleated cell counts. This table comes from immunoSEQ multiplex PCR, and its TCRdb copy is limited to in-frame clones, with some not included. V and J calls and clone size are given by that table; D and trimming were obtained from the DNA. The sample lists roughly 34,000 clones, about 90% occurring once. V and J are TRBV7-8 and TRBJ2-5; 9 bases are shared with TRBD2. This clonotype was obtained from a human donor with active COVID-19. The donor label of this sample is uncertain. Sequenced input: peripheral blood. CDR3 DNA: TGTGCCAGCAGCTTCCCCGCGGGAGGGTTCCAAGAGACCCAGTACTTC. Translated, it gives CASSFPAGGFQETQYF.